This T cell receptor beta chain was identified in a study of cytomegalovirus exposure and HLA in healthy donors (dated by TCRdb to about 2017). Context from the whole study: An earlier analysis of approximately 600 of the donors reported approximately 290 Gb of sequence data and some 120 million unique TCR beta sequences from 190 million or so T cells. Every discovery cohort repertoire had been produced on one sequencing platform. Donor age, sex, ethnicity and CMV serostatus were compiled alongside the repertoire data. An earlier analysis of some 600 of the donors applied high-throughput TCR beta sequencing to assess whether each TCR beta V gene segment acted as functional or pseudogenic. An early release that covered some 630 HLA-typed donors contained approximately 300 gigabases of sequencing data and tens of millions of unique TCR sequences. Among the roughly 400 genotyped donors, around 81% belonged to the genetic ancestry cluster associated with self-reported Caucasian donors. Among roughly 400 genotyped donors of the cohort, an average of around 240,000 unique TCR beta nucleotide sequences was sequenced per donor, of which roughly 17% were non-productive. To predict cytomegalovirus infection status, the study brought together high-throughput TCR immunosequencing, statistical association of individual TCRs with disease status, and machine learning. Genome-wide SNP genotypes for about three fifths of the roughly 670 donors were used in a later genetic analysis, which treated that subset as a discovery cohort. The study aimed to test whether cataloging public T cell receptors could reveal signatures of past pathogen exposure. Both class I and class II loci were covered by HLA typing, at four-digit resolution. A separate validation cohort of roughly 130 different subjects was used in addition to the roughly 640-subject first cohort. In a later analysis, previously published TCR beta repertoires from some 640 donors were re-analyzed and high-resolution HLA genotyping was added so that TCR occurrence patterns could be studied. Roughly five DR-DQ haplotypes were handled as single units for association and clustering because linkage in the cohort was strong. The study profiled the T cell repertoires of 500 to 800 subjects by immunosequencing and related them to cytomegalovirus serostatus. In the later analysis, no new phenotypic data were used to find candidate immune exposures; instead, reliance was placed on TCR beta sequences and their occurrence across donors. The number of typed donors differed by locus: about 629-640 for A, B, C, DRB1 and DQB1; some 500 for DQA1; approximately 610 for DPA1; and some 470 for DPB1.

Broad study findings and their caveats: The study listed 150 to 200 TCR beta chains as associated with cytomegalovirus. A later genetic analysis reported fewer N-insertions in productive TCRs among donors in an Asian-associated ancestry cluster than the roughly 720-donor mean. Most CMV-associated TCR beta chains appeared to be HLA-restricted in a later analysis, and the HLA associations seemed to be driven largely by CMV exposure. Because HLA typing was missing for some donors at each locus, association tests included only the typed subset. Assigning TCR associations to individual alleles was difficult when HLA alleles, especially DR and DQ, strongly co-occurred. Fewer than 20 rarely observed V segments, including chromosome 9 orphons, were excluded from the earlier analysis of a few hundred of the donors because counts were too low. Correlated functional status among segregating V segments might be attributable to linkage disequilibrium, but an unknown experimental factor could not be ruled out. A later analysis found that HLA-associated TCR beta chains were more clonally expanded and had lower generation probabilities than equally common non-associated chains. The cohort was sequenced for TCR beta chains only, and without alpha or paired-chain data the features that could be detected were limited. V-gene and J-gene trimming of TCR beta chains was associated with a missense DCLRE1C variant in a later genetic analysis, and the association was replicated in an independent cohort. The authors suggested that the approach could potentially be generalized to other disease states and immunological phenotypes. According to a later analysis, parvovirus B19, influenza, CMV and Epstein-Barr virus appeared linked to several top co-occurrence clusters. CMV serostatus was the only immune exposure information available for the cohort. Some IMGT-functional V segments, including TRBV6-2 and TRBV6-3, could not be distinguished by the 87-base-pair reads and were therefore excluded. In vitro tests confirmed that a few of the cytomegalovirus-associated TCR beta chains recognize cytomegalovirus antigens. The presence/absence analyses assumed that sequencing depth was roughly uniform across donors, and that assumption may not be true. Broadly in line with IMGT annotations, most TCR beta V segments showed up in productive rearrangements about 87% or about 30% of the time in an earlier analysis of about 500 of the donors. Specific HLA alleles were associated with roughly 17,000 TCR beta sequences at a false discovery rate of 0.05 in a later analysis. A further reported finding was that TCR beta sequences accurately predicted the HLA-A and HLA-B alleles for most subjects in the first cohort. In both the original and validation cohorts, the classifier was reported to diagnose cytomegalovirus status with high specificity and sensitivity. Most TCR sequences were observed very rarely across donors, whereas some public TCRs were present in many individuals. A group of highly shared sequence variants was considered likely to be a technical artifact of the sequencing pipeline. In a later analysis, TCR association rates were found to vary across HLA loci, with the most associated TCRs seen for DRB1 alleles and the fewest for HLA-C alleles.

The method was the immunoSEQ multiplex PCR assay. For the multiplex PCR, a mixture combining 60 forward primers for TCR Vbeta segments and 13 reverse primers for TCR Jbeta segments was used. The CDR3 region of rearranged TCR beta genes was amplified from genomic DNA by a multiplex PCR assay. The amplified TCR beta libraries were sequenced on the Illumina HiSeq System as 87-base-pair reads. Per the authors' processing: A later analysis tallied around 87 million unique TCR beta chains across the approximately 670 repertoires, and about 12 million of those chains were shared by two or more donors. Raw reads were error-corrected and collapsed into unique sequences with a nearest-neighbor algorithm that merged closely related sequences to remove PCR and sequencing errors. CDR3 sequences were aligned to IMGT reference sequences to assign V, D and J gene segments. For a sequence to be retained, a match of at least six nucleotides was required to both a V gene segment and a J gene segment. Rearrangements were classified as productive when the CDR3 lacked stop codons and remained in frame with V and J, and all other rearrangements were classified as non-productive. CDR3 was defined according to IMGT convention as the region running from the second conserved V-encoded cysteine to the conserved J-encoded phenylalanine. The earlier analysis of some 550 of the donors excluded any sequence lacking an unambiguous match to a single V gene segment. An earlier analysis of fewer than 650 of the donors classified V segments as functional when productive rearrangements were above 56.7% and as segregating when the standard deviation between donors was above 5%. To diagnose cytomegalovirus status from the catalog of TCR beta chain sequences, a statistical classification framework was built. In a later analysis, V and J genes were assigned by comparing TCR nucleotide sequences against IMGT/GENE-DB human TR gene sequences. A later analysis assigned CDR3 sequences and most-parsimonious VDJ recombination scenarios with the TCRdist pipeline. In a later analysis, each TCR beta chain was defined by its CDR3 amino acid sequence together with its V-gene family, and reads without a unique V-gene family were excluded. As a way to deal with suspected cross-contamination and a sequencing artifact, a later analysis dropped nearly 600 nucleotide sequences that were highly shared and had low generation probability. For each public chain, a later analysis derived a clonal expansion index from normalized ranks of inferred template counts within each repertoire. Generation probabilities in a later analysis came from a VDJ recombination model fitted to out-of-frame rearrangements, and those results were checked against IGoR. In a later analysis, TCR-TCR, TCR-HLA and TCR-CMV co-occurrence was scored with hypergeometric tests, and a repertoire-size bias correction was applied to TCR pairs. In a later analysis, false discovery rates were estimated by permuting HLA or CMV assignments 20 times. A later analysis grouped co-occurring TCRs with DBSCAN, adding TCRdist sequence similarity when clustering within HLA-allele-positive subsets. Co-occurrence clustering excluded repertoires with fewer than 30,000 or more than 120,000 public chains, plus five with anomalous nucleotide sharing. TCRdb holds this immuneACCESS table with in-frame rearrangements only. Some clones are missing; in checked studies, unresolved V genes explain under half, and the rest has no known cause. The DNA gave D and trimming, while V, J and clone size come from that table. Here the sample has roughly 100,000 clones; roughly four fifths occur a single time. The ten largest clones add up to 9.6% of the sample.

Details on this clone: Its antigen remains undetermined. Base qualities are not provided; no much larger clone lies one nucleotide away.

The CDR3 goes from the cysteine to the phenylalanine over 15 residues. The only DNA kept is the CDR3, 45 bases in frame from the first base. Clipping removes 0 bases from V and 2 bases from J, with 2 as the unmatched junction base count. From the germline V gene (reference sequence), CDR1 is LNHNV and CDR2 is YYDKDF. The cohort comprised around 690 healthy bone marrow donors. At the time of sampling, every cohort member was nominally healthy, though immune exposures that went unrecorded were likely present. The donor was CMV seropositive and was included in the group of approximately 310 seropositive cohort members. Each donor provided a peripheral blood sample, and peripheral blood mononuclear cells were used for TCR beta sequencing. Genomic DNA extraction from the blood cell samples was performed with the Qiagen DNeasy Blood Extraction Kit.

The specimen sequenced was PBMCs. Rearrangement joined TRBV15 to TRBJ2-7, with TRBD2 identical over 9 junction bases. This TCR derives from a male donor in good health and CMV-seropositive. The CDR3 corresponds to CATSRDGGGAYEQYF. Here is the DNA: TGTGCCACCAGCAGAGATGGCGGGGGGGCCTACGAGCAGTACTTC.